This T cell receptor beta chain was obtained from a study of read filtering for tumor transcriptome and immune sequencing. The library was built from about 370 ng RNA with molecular barcoded adaptors for alpha/delta and beta/gamma chains. In TCRdb, the reads were re-called with MiXCR into one record per CDR3 protein. The sample lists fewer than 35,000 distinct CDR3 sequences; approximately 17% were seen once. As regards this clonotype: Antigen specificity is unknown.

CDR3 length equals 16 residues. The germline gives CDR1 SGHAT, CDR2 FQNNGV. The trim removed 5 bases at V and 3 bases at J, leaving 10 bases unmatched. Findings and limits, study-wide: This fraction held mixed bone marrow immune cells after CD138-negative sorting.

The V call is TRBV11-2, the J call TRBJ2-7, with TRBD1 matching over 10 bases. Sample: a population of CD138-negative cells sorted from bone marrow. The clonotype comes from a donor at least 40 years old with multiple myeloma. Here the CDR3 reads CASSMSDRGFNYEQYF. For the CDR3, the DNA is TGTGCCAGCAGCATGTCGGACAGGGGGTTTAACTACGAGCAGTACTTC.